This TCR beta chain was documented in a study of cytomegalovirus exposure and HLA in healthy donors. It was with 60 Vbeta and 13 Jbeta primers that the PCR ran. Libraries were prepared by immunoSEQ multiplex PCR; TCRdb keeps only in-frame clonotypes and omits some of them. The sample yields hundreds of thousands of clones, roughly 80% seen once. Germline CDR1 is SGHRS and CDR2 is YFSETQ. The germline V and J ends were trimmed by 1 base and 1 base, with 12 bases remaining between them. This CDR3 contains 16 residues. Sequencing input: PBMCs. The gene calls are TRBV5-1 and TRBJ2-1; D might be TRBD1 (5 bases). The sequence came from a male donor in good health and CMV-seronegative. The CDR3 is CASSLLGAGSYNEQFF. CDR3 nucleotides: TGCGCCAGCAGCTTGTTAGGGGCAGGATCCTACAATGAGCAGTTCTTC.